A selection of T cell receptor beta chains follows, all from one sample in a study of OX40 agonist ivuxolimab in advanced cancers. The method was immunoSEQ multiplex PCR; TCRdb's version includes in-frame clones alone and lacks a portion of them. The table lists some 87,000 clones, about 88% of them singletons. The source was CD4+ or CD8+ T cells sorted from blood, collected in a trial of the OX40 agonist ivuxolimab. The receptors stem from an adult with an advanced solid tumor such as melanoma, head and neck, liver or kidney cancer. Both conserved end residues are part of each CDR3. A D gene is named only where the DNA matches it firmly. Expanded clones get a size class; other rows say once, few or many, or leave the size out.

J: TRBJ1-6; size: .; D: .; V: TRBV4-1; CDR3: CASSQRYRAKWAPLHF; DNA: TGCGCCAGCAGCCAAAGGTACAGAGCAAAATGGGCACCCCTCCACTTT
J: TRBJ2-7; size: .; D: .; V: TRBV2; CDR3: CASKPDLGPPYEQYF; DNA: TGTGCCAGCAAGCCGGACCTGGGACCACCCTACGAGCAGTACTTC
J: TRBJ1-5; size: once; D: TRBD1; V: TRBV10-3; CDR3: CAISQGASQPQHF; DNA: TGTGCCATCAGCCAGGGGGCAAGTCAGCCCCAGCATTTT
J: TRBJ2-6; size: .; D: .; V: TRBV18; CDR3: CASSPQGVRALSGANVLTF; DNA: TGTGCCAGCTCACCCCAAGGCGTCAGGGCGCTCTCTGGGGCCAACGTCCTGACTTTC
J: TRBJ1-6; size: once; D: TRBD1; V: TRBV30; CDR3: CAWSPGGGRVTPLHF; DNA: TGTGCCTGGAGTCCAGGGGGGGGCAGGGTGACACCCCTCCACTTT
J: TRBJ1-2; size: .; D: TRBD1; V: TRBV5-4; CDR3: CASSLDRANYGYTF; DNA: TGTGCCAGCAGCCTTGACAGGGCTAACTATGGCTACACCTTC
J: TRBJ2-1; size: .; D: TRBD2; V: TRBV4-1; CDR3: CASSQPTSSGTIYNEQFF; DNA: TGCGCCAGCAGCCAACCTACCAGTAGCGGGACCATCTACAATGAGCAGTTCTTC
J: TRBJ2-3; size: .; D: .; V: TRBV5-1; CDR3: CASSLGTGVGTDTQYF; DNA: TGCGCCAGCAGCTTGGGCACGGGAGTGGGAACAGATACGCAGTATTTT
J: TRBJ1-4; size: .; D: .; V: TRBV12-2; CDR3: CASRLEGEGDPSNEKLFF; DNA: TGTGCAAGTCGCTTAGAGGGGGAGGGGGACCCTTCTAATGAAAAACTGTTTTTT
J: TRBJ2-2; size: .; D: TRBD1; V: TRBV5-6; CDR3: CASSLGTGVRTGELFF; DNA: TGTGCCAGCAGCTTAGGGACAGGGGTACGCACCGGGGAGCTGTTTTTT
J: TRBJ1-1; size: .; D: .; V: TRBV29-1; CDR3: CSVATSGATEAFF; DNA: TGCAGCGTCGCGACCTCAGGGGCAACTGAAGCTTTCTTT
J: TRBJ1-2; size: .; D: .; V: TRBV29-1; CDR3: CSVESWGGNGYTF; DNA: TGCAGCGTTGAAAGCTGGGGAGGCAATGGCTACACCTTC
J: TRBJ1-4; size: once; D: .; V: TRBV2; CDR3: CASSVNRRNEKLFF; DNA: TGTGCCAGCAGTGTCAACCGAAGGAATGAAAAACTGTTTTTT
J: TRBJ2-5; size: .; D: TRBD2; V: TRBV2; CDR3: CASSEEGLAIETQYF; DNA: TGTGCCAGCAGTGAAGAGGGACTAGCTATCGAGACCCAGTACTTC
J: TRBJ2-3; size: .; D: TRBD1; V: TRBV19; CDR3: CASSILGQGTDTQYF; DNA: TGTGCCAGTAGTATCTTGGGACAGGGGACAGATACGCAGTATTTT
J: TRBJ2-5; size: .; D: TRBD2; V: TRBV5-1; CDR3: CASSRIAGERIQETQYF; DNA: TGCGCCAGCAGCCGGATAGCGGGGGAACGGATACAAGAGACCCAGTACTTC
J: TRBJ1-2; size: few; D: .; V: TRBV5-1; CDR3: CASSADVFSGYTF; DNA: TGCGCCAGCAGCGCGGACGTGTTTAGTGGCTACACCTTC
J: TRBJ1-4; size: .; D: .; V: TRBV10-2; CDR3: CASSDNPRGANEKLFF; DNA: TGCGCCAGCAGTGATAACCCTCGAGGGGCTAATGAAAAACTGTTTTTT
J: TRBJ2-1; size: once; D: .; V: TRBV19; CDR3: CASSPRASLNEQFF; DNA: TGTGCCAGTAGTCCCCGAGCTAGCCTTAATGAGCAGTTCTTC
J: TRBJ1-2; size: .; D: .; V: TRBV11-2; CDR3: CASSLERVTYGYTF; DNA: TGTGCCAGCAGCTTAGAAAGGGTTACCTATGGCTACACCTTC
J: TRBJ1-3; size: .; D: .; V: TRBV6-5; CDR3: CASSYKSRSSGNTIYF; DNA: TGTGCCAGCAGTTACAAGTCGAGGAGCTCTGGAAACACCATATATTTT
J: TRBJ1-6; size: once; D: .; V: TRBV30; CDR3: CASHVGSASSYNSPLHF; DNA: TGTGCCTCTCACGTGGGGTCGGCTAGCTCCTATAATTCACCCCTCCACTTT
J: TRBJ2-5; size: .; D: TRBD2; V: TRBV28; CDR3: CASSPWASGVKETQYF; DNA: TGTGCCAGCAGTCCCTGGGCTAGCGGGGTAAAAGAGACCCAGTACTTC
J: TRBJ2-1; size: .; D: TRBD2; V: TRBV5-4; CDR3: CASSPQAVLAGGDEQFF; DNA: TGTGCCAGCAGCCCCCAAGCGGTGTTGGCGGGAGGTGATGAGCAGTTCTTC
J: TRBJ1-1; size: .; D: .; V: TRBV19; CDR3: CASLRTIRTNTEAFF; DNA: TGTGCCAGCCTCCGCACAATCAGGACGAACACTGAAGCTTTCTTT
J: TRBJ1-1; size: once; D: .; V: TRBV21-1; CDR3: CASTETTGYTEAFF; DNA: TGTGCCAGCACCGAGACAACAGGGTACACTGAAGCTTTCTTT
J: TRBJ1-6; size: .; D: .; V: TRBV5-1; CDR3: CASSGDMTSGGSPLHF; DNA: TGCGCCAGCAGCGGAGACATGACCAGCGGCGGTTCACCCCTCCACTTT
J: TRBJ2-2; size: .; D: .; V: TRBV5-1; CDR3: CASSEKENTGELFF; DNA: TGCGCCAGCAGCGAAAAGGAGAACACCGGGGAGCTGTTTTTT
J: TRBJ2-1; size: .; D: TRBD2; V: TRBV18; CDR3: CASSPLRRETYNEQFF; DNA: TGTGCCAGCTCACCTCTGCGGCGGGAGACCTACAATGAGCAGTTCTTC
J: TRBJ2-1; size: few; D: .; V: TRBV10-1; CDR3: CASSRRLTDNEQFF; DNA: TGCGCCAGCAGCAGACGGCTTACGGACAATGAGCAGTTCTTC
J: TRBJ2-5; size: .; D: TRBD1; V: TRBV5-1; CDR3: CASSLAGRPGQGARGTQYF; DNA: TGCGCCAGCAGCTTGGCGGGCAGACCGGGACAGGGGGCTCGTGGGACCCAGTACTTC
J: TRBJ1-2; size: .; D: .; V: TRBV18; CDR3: CASSPPRGYGYTF; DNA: TGTGCCAGCTCACCACCCAGGGGATATGGCTACACCTTC
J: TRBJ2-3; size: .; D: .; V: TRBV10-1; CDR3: CASSGDIGAADTQYF; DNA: TGCGCCAGCAGCGGGGACATCGGAGCCGCAGATACGCAGTATTTT
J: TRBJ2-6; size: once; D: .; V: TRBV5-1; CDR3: CASSLAAGSGANVLTF; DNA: TGCGCCAGCAGCTTGGCCGCCGGGTCTGGGGCCAACGTCCTGACTTTC
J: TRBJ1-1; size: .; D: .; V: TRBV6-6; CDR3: CASSYWQGDTEAFF; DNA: TGTGCCAGCAGTTACTGGCAGGGAGACACTGAAGCTTTCTTT
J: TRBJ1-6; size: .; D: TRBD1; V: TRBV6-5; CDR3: CASSYSFQGDSPLHF; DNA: TGTGCCAGCAGTTACTCTTTCCAGGGGGATTCACCCCTCCACTTT
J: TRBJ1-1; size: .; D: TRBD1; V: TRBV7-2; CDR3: CASSFSRQGINTEAFF; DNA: TGTGCCAGCAGCTTTTCGAGACAGGGGATAAACACTGAAGCTTTCTTT
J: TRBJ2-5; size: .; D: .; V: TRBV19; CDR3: CASSRSVTPTETQYF; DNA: TGTGCCAGTAGTAGGTCGGTGACACCTACTGAGACCCAGTACTTC
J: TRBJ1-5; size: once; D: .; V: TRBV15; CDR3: CATSSGVQPQHF; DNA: TGTGCCACCAGCAGTGGAGTTCAGCCCCAGCATTTT
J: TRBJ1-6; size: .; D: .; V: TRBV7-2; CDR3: CASSLEGGSDSPLHF; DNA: TGTGCCAGCAGCCTCGAGGGGGGTTCGGATTCACCCCTCCACTTT
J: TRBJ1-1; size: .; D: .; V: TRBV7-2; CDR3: CASSLVLWGQGNTEAFF; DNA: TGTGCCAGCAGCTTAGTGTTATGGGGTCAGGGTAACACTGAAGCTTTCTTT